The 11 T cell receptor beta chains reported below all come from one sample, sequenced in a study of CD8+ T cells in alopecia areata. cDNA prepared by RNA extraction and subsequent reverse transcription served as the template for sequencing. Sequencing was performed with immunoSEQ multiplex PCR; in TCRdb, only in-frame clones are kept and a portion is missing. This sample has about 200,000 clones, with under 40% found just once. As for treatment: oral pan-JAK inhibitor, 5-10 mg twice daily. This material consisted of CD4+ T cells sorted from blood, taken between weeks 30 and 35, from a patient treated with tofacitinib. The receptor source for this set is a human donor with alopecia areata.

V is TRBV2 and J is TRBJ1-2; D call uncertain. Trimming stripped 5 bases from V and 0 bases from J, with 13 bases between. This CDR3 is built from 15 residues. Germline V gene data show CDR1 as SNHLY and CDR2 as FYNNEI. The CDR3, as DNA: TGTGCCAGCAGTATTCCGGGAGCTGCTAACTATGGCTACACCTTC. Translating it yields CASSIPGAANYGYTF.

As concerns this clone: Other DNA sequences of this sample code for an identical CDR3. The chain couples TRBV2 to TRBJ1-1; D call uncertain. The germline V gene encodes CDR1 SNHLY and CDR2 FYNNEI. Trimming shortened V by 6 bases and J by 3 bases, and 11 bases separated the two germline ends. There are 13 residues in the CDR3. CDR3 amino acids: CASSLQGHTEAFF. In DNA form, the CDR3 reads TGTGCCAGCAGCCTACAAGGCCACACTGAAGCTTTCTTT.

There are a few counts of this clone. The rearrangement uses TRBV18 and TRBJ1-4; D ambiguous. The CDR3 spans 13 residues. From germline, CDR1 is KGHSH and CDR2 LQKENI. Trimming left V 2 bases short and J 5 bases short, with 6 bases between. The CDR3: CASSPGENEKLFF. Here the CDR3 DNA reads TGTGCCAGCTCACCAGGAGAGAATGAAAAACTGTTTTTT. Looking up the rest from reference TRBV18 and TRBJ1-4 gives the full variable domain: NAGVMQNPRHLVRRRGQEARLRCSPMKGHSHVYWYRQLPEEGLKFMVYLQKENIIDESGMPKERFSAEFPKEGPSILRIQQVVRGDSAAYFCASSPGENEKLFFGSGTQLSVL.

The genes are TRBV6-1 and TRBJ1-1, with D uncertain. V was pared by 2 bases and J by 0 bases, with 13 bases between. The germline V gene encodes CDR1 MNHNS and CDR2 SASEGT. The CDR3 length is 16 residues. CDR3 sequence: CASSESNRRMNTEAFF. The CDR3, as DNA: TGTGCCAGCAGTGAATCTAATCGACGGATGAACACTGAAGCTTTCTTT.

In its sample, this clone was seen once. The sample carries other DNA sequences with the same CDR3. The J gene is TRBJ1-1, the V gene TRBV6-5; D not resolved. The germline CDR1 and CDR2 sequences are MNHEY and SVGAGI. V was trimmed by 3 bases and J by 1 base, leaving 6 bases between them. CDR3 size: 13 residues. CDR3 coding DNA: TGTGCCAGCAGTTATAGACAGAACACTGAAGCTTTCTTT. Its translation is CASSYRQNTEAFF.

This chain joins TRBV29-1 and TRBJ1-2; no reliable D call. The V gene's germline CDR1 is SQVTM and CDR2 ANQGSEA. Trimming took 2 bases from V and 9 from J, leaving 13 bases between them. The CDR3 extends over 12 amino acids. DNA for the CDR3: TGCAGCGTTGAAATATCCAGCAGGCGCTACACCTTC. Protein sequence: CSVEISSRRYTF.

This clone was counted between two and nine times. This rearrangement joins TRBV7-2 to TRBJ1-1; D gene ambiguous. The CDR3 is 14 residues long. The V end lost 4 bases, the J end lost 0 bases, and 9 bases lay between the germline ends. CDR1 and CDR2 from the germline V gene are SGHTA and FQGNSA. The CDR3 nucleotides read TGTGCCAGCAGCTCACCGACATTGAACACTGAAGCTTTCTTT. Translating gives CASSSPTLNTEAFF.

The chain is built from TRBV10-3 and TRBJ1-1, with no clear D. The CDR3 is made up of 14 amino acids. CDR1 is ENHRY, CDR2 SYGVKD, per germline. Trimming removed 6 bases from V and 1 base from J, with 12 bases in between. The CDR3 here is CAISRTAPNTEAFF. In DNA, the CDR3 is TGTGCCATCAGCCGGACGGCACCGAACACTGAAGCTTTCTTT.

V gene TRBV5-1 combines with J gene TRBJ2-1; a possible D gene is TRBD2 (6 bases). The CDR3 has 15 amino acids. Germline assignment: CDR1 SGHRS and CDR2 YFSETQ. The V end was cut by 4 bases, the J end by 0 bases, with 11 bases between. The CDR3 sequence: CASSPGTASYNEQFF. CDR3 nucleotide sequence: TGCGCCAGCAGCCCCGGGACTGCCTCCTACAATGAGCAGTTCTTC.

The rearrangement links TRBV5-1 to TRBJ2-1, with D perhaps matching TRBD1 or TRBD2 (5 bases each). V lost 0 bases and J 6 bases, leaving 16 bases between the germline ends. Germline V gives CDR1 SGHRS, CDR2 YFSETQ. The CDR3 runs to 16 residues. The CDR3 DNA is TGCGCCAGCAGCTTGGGTGCAGGGACGATGGGCAATGAGCAGTTCTTC. The encoded protein is CASSLGAGTMGNEQFF.

DNA for the CDR3: TGCAGCGTTGTAGGGCGGTTGAGCTATGGCTACACCTTC. This sequence encodes CSVVGRLSYGYTF. The V call is TRBV29-1, the J call TRBJ1-2, with D hard to call. Germline CDR1 reads SQVTM; CDR2 reads ANQGSEA. The CDR3 consists of 13 residues. V was pared by 4 bases and J by 4 bases, with 13 bases between.